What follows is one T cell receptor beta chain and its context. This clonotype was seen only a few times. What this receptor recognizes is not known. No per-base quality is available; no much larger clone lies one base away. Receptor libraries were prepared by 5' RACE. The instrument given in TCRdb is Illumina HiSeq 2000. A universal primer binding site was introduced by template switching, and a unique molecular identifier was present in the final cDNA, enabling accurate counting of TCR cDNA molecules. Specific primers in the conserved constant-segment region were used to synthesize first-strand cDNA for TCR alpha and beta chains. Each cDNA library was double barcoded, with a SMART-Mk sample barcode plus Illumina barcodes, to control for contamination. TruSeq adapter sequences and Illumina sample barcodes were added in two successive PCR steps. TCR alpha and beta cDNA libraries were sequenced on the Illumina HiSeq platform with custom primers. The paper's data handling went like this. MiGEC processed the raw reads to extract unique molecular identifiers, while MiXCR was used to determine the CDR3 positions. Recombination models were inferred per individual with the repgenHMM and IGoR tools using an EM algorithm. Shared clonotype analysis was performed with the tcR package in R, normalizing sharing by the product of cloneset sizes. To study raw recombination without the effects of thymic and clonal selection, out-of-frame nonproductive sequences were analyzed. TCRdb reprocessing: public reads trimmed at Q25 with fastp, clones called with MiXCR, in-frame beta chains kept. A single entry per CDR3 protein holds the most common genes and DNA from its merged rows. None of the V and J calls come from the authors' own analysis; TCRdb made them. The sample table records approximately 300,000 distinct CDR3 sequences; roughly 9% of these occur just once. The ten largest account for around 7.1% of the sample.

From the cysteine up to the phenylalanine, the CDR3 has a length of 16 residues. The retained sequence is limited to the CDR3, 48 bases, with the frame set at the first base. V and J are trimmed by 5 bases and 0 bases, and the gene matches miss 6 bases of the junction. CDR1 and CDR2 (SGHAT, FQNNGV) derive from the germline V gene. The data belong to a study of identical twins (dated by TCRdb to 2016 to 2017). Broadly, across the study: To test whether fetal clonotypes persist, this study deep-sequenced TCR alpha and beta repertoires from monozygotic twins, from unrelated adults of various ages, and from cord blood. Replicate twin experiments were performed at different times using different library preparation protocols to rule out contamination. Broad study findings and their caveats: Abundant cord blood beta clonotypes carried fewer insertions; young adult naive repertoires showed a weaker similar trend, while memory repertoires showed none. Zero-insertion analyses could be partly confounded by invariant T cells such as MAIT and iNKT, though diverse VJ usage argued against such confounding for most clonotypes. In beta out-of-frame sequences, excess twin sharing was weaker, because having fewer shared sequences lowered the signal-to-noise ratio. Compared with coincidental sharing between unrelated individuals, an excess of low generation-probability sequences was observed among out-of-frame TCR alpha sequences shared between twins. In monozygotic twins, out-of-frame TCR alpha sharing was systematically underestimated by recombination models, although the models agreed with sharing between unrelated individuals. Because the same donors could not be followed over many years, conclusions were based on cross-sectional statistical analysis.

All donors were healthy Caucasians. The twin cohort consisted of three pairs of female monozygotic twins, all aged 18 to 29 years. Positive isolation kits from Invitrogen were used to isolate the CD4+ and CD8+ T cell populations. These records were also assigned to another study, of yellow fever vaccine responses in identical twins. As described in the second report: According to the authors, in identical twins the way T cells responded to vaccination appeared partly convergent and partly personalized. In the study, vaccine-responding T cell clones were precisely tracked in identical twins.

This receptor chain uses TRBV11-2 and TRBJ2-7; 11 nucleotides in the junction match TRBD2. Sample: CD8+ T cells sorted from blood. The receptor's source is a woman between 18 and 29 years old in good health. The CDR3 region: CASSRGLAGPSYEQYF. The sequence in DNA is TGTGCCAGCAGCCGCGGACTAGCGGGCCCCTCCTACGAGCAGTACTTC.